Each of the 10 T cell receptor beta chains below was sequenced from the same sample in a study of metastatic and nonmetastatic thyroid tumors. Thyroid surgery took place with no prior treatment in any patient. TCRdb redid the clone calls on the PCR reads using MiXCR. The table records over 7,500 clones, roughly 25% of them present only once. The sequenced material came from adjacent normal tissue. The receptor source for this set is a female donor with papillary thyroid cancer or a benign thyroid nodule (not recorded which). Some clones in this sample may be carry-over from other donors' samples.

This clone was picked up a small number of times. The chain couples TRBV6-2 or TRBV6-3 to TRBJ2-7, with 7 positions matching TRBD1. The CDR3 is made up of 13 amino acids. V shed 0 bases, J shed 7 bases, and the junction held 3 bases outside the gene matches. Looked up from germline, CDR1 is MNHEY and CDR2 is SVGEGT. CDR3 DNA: TGTGCCAGCAGTTACTCAGGGGGCTCGGAGCAGTACTTC. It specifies CASSYSGGSEQYF.

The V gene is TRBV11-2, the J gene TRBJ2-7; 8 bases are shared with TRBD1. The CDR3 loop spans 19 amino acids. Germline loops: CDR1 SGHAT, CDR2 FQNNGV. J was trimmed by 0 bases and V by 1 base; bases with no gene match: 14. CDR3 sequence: CASSLGRGGTGLLSYEQYF. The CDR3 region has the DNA TGTGCCAGCAGCTTAGGCCGAGGTGGGACAGGTCTTCTCTCCTACGAGCAGTACTTC.

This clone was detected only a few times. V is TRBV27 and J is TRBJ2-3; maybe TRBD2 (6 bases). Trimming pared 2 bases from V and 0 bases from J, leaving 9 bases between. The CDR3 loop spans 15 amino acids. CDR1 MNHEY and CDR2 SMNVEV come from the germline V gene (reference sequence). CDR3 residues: CASSLVAASTDTQYF. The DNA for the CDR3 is TGTGCCAGCAGTTTAGTAGCGGCTAGCACAGATACGCAGTATTTT.

Here the CDR3 reads CAIIRSGEGSEAFF. CDR3 nucleotide sequence: TGTGCCATCATCCGGTCGGGTGAGGGGTCTGAAGCTTTCTTT. The chain recombines TRBV10-3 with TRBJ1-1; TRBD1 might be the D (5 bases). This CDR3 has 14 residues. Deletions cut 7 bases from V and 6 bases from J, with 18 bases between. The germline V gene encodes CDR1 ENHRY and CDR2 SYGVKD.

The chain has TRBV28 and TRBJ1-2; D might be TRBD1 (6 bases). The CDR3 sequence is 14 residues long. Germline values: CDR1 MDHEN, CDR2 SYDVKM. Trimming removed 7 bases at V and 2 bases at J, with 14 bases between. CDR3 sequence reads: CASNRQAVNYGYTF. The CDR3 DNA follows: TGTGCCAGCAACCGACAGGCAGTGAACTATGGCTACACCTTC.

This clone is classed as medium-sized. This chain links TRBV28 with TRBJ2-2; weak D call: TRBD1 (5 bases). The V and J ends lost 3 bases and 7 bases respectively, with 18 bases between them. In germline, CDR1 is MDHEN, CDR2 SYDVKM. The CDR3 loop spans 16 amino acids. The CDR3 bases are TGTGCCAGCAGTTTCCCCCGGACAAGGGGCGGCGGGGAGCTGTTTTTT. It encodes CASSFPRTRGGGELFF. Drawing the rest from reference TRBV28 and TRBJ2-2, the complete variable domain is DVKVTQSSRYLVKRTGEKVFLECVQDMDHENMFWYRQDPGLGLRLIYFSYDVKMKEKGDIPEGYSVSREKKERFSLILESASTNQTSMYLCASSFPRTRGGGELFFGEGSRLTVL.

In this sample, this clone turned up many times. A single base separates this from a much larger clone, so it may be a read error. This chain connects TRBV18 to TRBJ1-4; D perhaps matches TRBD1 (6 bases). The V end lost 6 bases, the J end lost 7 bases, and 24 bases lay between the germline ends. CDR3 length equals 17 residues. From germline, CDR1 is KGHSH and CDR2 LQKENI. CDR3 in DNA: TGTGCCAGCTCCGTTGCAGGGGCCCAATGTGGGGCTGAAAAACTGTTTTTT. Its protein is CASSVAGAQCGAEKLFF.

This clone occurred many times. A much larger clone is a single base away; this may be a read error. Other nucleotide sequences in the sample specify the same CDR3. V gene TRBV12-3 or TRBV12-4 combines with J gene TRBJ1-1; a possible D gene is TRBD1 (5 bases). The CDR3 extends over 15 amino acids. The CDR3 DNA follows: TGTGCCAGCAGTCTTGACGGGGCCCCGGGAACTGAAGCCTTCTTT. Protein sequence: CASSLDGAPGTEAFF.

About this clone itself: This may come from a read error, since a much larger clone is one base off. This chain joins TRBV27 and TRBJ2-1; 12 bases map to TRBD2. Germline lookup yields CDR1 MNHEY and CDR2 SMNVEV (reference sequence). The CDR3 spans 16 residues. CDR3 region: CASKTSGTSGYNEHFF. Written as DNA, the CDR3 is TGTGCCAGCAAGACCTCCGGGACTAGCGGGTACAATGAGCATTTCTTC.

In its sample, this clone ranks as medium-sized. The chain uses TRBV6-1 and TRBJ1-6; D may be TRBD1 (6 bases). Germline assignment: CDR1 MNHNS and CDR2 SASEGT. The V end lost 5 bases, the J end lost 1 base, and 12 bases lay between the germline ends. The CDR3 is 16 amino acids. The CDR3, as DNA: TGTGCCAGCAGTTTCAGGGGAGGATCCTATAATTCACCCCTCCACTTT. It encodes CASSFRGGSYNSPLHF.